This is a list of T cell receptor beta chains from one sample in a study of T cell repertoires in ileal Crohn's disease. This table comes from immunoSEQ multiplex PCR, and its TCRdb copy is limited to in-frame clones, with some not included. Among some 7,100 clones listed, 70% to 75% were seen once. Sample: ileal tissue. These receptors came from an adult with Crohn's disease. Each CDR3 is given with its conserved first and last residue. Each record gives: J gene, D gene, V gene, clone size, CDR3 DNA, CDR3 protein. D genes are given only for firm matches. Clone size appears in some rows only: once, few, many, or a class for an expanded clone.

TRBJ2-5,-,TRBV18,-,TGTGCCAGCTCACCGGGCCAGCGGGAGACCCAGTACTTC,CASSPGQRETQYF
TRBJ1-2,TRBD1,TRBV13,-,TGTGCCAGCAGCTTACCTATACAGGGGGCTGGGTATGGCTACACCTTC,CASSLPIQGAGYGYTF
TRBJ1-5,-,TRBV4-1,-,TGCGCCAGCAGCCAAGTGGCGGATCAGCCCCAGCATTTT,CASSQVADQPQHF
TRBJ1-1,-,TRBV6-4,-,TGTGCCAGCAGGGAGGACAGTATCAACACTGAAGCTTTCTTT,CASREDSINTEAFF
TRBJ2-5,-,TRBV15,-,TGTGCCACCAGCAGAGGTGGAGGGTCGTTCCAAGAGACCCAGTACTTC,CATSRGGGSFQETQYF
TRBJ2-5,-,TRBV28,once,TGTGCCAGCAGTTTAAGTCACGGGGTGGGGGAGACCCAGTACTTC,CASSLSHGVGETQYF
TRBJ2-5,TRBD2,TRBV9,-,TGTGCCAGCAGCGAGACTAGCGGGATGGAGACCCAGTACTTC,CASSETSGMETQYF
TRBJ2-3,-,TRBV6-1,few,TGTGCCAGCAAGCCGTGGGAGACGGGCCCAGATACGCAGTATTTT,CASKPWETGPDTQYF
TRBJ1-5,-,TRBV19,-,TGTGCCAGTAGTAAGGACAGCCTCTATCAGCCCCAGCATTTT,CASSKDSLYQPQHF
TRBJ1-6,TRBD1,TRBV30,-,TGTGCCTGGAGTGCGACGCGGACAGGGGGGAATTCACCCCTCCACTTT,CAWSATRTGGNSPLHF
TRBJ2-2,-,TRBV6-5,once,TGTGCCAGCAATCGTCAGGGAAGCACCGGGGAGCTGTTTTTT,CASNRQGSTGELFF
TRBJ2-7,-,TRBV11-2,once,TGTGCCAGCAGCTTGGCCTCGGGTTCCTACGAGCAGTACTTC,CASSLASGSYEQYF
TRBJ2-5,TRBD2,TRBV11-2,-,TGTGCCAGCAGCTTAGGTACTAGCGGGACCACTTTGTACTTC,CASSLGTSGTTLYF
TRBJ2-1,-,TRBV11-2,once,TGTGCCAGCAGCTTATTAGTTTACGGTGAGCAGTTCTTC,CASSLLVYGEQFF
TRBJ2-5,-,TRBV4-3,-,TGCGCCAGCAGCCAAGATGAGGAAAGAGAGACCCAGTACTTC,CASSQDEERETQYF
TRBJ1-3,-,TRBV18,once,TGTGCCAGCTCCCCATATGCAGGTTTCTCTGGAAACACCATATATTTT,CASSPYAGFSGNTIYF
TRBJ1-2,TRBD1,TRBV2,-,TGTGCCAGCAGCAGACAGGGGGCGGACTATGGCTACACCTTC,CASSRQGADYGYTF
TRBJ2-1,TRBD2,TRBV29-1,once,TGCAGCGGGCGAAGCGGGGCGGCGACGACGGAGCAGTTCTTC,CSGRSGAATTEQFF
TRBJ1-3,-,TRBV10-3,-,TGTGCCCACCGAGGGCCAGGGGCTAACTCTGGAAACACCATATATTTT,CAHRGPGANSGNTIYF
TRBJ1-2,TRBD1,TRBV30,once,TGTGCCTGGAGTGAGGGGGCGGGGGGCTACACCTTC,CAWSEGAGGYTF
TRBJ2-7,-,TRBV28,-,TGTGCCAGCAGTCCCCTAAACAGGGACGGAGCCTACGAGCAGTACTTC,CASSPLNRDGAYEQYF
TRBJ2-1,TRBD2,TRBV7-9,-,TGTGCCAGCAGCTCCTTTAGCGGGGGGGCCCGAGATGAGCAGTTCTTC,CASSSFSGGARDEQFF
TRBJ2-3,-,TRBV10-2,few,TGCGCCAGCAGAGCGGGGAGGGGGACAGATACGCAGTATTTT,CASRAGRGTDTQYF
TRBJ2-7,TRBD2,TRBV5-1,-,TGCGCCAGCCGGGAGGGGGGGGGCTACGAGCAGTACTTC,CASREGGGYEQYF
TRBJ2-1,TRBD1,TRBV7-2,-,TGTGCCAGCAGCCAGGGACAGGGGGCGAACAATGAGCAGTTCTTC,CASSQGQGANNEQFF
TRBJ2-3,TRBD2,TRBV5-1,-,TGCGCCAGCAGCTTGGCAGCGGGGGGGCGAGATACGCAGTATTTT,CASSLAAGGRDTQYF
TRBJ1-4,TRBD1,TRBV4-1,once,TGCGCCAGCAGCCAAGTCGGACAGGGCTCGGAAAAACTGTTTTTT,CASSQVGQGSEKLFF
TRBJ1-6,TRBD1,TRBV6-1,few,TGTGCCAGCAACATATGGGGGACAGGGGGTTCACCCCTCCACTTT,CASNIWGTGGSPLHF
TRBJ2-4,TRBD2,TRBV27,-,TGTGCCAGCAGTCGGCGGGGGGAAAACATTCAGTACTTC,CASSRRGENIQYF
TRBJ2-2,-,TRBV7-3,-,TGTGCCAGCAGTCCGGGTCTAAATACTGGCGGGGAGCTGTTTTTT,CASSPGLNTGGELFF
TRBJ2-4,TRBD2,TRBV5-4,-,TGTGCCAGCAGCTCGTCGGGACTAGCGGAAAACATTCAGTACTTC,CASSSSGLAENIQYF
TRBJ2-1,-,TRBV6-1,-,TGTGCCACCGCGGGGGCAGTGGAGGGAAATGAGCAGTTCTTC,CATAGAVEGNEQFF
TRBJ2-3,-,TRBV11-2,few,TGTGCCAGCAGCTCCAGGACTAACACAGATACGCAGTATTTT,CASSSRTNTDTQYF
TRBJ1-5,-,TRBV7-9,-,TGTGCCAGCAGCTTAGGAGTTGATCAGCCCCAGCATTTT,CASSLGVDQPQHF
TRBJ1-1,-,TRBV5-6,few,TGTGCCAGCAGCTTGGAGAGGGAAGGGCCGATCGCTGAAGCTTTCTTT,CASSLEREGPIAEAFF
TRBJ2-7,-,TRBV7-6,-,TGTGCCAGCAGCTTAGGAACAGCTTACGAGCAGTACTTC,CASSLGTAYEQYF
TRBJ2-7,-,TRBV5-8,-,TGTGCCAGCAGCTTGGCCTACTACGAGCAGTACTTC,CASSLAYYEQYF
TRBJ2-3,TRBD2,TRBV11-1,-,TGTGCCAGCGCCGGGACTACGAGCACAGATACGCAGTATTTT,CASAGTTSTDTQYF
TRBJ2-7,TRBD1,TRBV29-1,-,TGCAGCGTTGGTCGGCAGGGGGACTCCTACGAGCAGTACTTC,CSVGRQGDSYEQYF
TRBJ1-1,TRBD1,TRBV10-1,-,TGCGCCAGCAGCGAGGGGGCAAAGGGGAACACTGAAGCTTTCTTT,CASSEGAKGNTEAFF
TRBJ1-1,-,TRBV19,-,TGTGCCAGTAGTGCCCAACAGGGAGGGACTGAAGCTTTCTTT,CASSAQQGGTEAFF
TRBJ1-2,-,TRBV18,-,TGTGCCAGCTCGACCACAGGGCCCTATGGCTACACCTTC,CASSTTGPYGYTF
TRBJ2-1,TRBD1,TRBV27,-,TGTGCCAGCAGTGCGGACAGGGAGCATGAGCAGTTCTTC,CASSADREHEQFF
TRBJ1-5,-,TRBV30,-,TGTGCCTTGAAGACAAAGTTCGGGGAAGTTCAGCCCCAGCATTTT,CALKTKFGEVQPQHF
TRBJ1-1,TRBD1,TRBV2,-,TGTGCCAGCATTGGGACAGTTTGGAACACTGAAGCTTTCTTT,CASIGTVWNTEAFF
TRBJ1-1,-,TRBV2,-,TGTGCCACCAGACTTATGAACACTGAAGCTTTCTTT,CATRLMNTEAFF
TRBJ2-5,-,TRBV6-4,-,TGTGCCAGCAGTGCTAAGGCAGGGGAGCAAGAGACCCAGTACTTC,CASSAKAGEQETQYF
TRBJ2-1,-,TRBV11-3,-,TGTGCCAGCAGTAGGACGACAGGCTCGCAGTTCTTC,CASSRTTGSQFF